This T cell receptor (beta chain) originates from a study of identical twins. Overall study findings and caveats: Reduced insertions were recorded for abundant cord blood beta clonotypes, with no such pattern in memory repertoires. Conclusions were drawn cross-sectionally by statistical analysis, without following the same donors. For out-of-frame alpha sequences shared by twins, low generation probability was in excess.

No donor was unhealthy or non-Caucasian. Each CDR3 protein is one row after TCRdb ran MiXCR on the 5' RACE reads. The sample lists 1.5 million to 2 million distinct CDR3 sequences, around 33% occurring once. About this clonotype itself: Its specificity is not known.

Sequencing was carried out using cord blood. The TCR was taken from a newborn girl in good health.

For the CDR3, the DNA is TGTGCCAGCAGCCATGAGGGACTAGCGGGGAAGACCGGGGAGCTGTTTTTT. Translation gives CASSHEGLAGKTGELFF. The chain uses TRBV3-1 and TRBJ2-2; 13 bases map to TRBD2. This CDR3 region has 17 residues. Losses at the gene ends were 3 bases for V and 5 bases for J; bases not matched to a gene: 6. Germline loops: CDR1 LGHDT, CDR2 YNNKEL (reference sequence).